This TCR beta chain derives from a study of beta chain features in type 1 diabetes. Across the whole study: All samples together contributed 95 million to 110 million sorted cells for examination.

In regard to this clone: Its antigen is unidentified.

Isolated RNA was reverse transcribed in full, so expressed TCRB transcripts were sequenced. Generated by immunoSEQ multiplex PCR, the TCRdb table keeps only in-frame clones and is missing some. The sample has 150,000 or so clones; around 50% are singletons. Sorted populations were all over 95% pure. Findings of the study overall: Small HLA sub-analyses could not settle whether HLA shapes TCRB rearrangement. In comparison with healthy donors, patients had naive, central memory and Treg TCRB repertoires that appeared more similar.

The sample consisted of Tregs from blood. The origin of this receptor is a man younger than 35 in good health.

CDR3 region: CACAKGNGYTF. CDR3 in DNA: TGTGCCTGCGCGAAGGGGAATGGCTACACCTTC. V usage is TRBV30 and J usage is TRBJ1-2, with D possibly being TRBD1 (5 bases). Trimming stripped 6 bases from V and 6 bases from J, with 11 bases between. Germline-derived CDR1 and CDR2 are GTSNPN and SVGIG (reference sequence). This CDR3 is 11 amino acids long.